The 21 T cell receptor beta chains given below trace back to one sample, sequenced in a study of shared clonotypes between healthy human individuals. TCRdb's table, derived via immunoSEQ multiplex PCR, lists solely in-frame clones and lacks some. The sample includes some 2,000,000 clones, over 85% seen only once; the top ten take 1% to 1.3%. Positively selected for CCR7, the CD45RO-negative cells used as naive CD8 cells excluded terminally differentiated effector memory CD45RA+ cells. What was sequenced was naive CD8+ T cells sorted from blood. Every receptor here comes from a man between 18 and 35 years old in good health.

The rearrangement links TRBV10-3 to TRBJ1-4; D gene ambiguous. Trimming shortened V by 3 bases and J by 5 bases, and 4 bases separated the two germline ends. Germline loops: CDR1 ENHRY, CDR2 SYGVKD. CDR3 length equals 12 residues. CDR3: CAISDQNEKLFF. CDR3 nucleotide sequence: TGTGCCATCAGTGATCAGAATGAAAAACTGTTTTTT.

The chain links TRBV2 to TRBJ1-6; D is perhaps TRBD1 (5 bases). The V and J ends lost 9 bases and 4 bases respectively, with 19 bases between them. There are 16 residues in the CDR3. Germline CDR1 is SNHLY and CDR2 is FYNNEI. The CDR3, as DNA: TGTGCCAGTATGGTGGGGGACGAGTCTTATAATTCACCCCTCCACTTT. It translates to CASMVGDESYNSPLHF.

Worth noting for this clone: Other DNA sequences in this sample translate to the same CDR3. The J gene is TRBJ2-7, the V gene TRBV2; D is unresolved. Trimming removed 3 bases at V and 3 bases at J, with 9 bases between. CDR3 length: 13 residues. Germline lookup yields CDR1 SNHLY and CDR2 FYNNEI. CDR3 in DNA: TGTGCCAGCAGTGAGGTGGGAAGCTACGAGCAGTACTTC. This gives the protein CASSEVGSYEQYF.

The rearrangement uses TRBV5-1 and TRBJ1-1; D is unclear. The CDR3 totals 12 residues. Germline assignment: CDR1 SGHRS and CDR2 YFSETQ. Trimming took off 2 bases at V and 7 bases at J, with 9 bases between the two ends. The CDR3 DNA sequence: TGCGCCAGCAGCTTTTTTGGGGATGAAGCTTTCTTT. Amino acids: CASSFFGDEAFF.

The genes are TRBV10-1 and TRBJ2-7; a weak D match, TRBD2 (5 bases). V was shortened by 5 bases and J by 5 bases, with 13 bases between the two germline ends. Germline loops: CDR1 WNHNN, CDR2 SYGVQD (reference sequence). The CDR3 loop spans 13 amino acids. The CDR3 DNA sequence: TGCGCCAGCAGTACCCTAGCCGGAGACGAGCAGTACTTC. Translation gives CASSTLAGDEQYF.

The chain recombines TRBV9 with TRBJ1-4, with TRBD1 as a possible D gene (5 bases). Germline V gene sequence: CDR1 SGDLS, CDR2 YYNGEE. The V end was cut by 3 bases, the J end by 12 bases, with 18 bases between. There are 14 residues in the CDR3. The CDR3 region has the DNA TGTGCCAGCAGCGAGCAGGCAGGGCTTGCGGAACTGTTTTTT. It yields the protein CASSEQAGLAELFF.

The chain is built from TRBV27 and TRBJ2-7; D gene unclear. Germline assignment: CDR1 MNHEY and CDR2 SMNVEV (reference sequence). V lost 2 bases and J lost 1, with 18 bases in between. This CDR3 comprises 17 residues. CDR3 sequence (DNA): TGTGCCAGCAGTTTAGGCCCAGGCCTAGGCCCATCCTACGAGCAGTACTTC. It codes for CASSLGPGLGPSYEQYF.

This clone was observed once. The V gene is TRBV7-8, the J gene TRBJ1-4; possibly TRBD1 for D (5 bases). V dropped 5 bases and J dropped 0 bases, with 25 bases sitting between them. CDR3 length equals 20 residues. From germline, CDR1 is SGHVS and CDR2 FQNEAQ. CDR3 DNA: TGTGCCAGCAGCCCCGAAAGCCCTGGGACTTACGTTGCAACTAATGAAAAACTGTTTTTT. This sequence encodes CASSPESPGTYVATNEKLFF.

The CDR3 DNA reads as TGTGCCAGCGGACCCGGGGGCCCGGGCAATCAGCCCCAGCATTTT. The encoded protein is CASGPGGPGNQPQHF. The rearrangement joins TRBV27 to TRBJ1-5; perhaps TRBD1 as D (6 bases). This CDR3 has 15 residues. V lost 8 bases and J 2 bases, leaving 16 bases between the germline ends. Germline CDR1 reads MNHEY; CDR2 reads SMNVEV (reference sequence).

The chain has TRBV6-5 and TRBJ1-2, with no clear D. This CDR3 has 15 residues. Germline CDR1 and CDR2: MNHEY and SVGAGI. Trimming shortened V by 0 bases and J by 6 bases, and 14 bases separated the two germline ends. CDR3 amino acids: CASSYSIAPSDGYTF. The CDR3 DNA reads TGTGCCAGCAGTTACTCGATCGCCCCCTCGGATGGCTACACCTTC.

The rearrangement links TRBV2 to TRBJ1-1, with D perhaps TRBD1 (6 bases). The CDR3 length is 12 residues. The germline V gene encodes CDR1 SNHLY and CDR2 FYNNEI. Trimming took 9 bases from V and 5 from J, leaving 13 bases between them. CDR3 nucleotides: TGTGCCAGTAGGACAGCACATACTGAAGCTTTCTTT. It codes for CASRTAHTEAFF.

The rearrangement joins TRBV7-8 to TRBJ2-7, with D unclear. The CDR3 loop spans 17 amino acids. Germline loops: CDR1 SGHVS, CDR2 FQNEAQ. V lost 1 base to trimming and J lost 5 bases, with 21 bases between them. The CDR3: CASSLGVAGSRWDEQYF. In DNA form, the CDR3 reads TGTGCCAGCAGCTTAGGGGTAGCAGGATCTAGGTGGGACGAGCAGTACTTC.

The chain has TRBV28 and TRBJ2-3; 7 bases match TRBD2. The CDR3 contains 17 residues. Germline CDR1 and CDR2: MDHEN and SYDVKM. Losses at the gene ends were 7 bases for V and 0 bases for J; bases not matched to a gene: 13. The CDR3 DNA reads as TGTGCCAGCACGGGCAGTTGGGGGGGGACCAGCACAGATACGCAGTATTTT. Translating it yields CASTGSWGGTSTDTQYF.

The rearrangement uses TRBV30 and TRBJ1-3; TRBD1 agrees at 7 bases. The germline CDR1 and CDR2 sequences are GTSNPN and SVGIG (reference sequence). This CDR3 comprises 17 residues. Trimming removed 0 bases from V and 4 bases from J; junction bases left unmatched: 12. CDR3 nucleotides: TGTGCCTGGAGTGTACAGCTTGGGACAGCTTTAGGAAACACCATATATTTT. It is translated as CAWSVQLGTALGNTIYF.

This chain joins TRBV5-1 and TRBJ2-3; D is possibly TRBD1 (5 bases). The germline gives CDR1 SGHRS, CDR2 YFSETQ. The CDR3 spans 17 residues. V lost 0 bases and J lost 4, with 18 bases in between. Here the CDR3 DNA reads TGCGCCAGCAGCTTGGCCATGTCAGGGCTTGTCCCAGATACGCAGTATTTT. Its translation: CASSLAMSGLVPDTQYF.

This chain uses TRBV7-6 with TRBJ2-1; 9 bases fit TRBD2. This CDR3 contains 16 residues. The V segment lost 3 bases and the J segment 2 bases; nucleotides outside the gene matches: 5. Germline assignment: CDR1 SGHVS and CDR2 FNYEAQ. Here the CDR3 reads CASSFRREGPYNEQFF. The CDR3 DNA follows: TGTGCCAGCAGCTTTCGGCGGGAGGGCCCCTACAATGAGCAGTTCTTC.

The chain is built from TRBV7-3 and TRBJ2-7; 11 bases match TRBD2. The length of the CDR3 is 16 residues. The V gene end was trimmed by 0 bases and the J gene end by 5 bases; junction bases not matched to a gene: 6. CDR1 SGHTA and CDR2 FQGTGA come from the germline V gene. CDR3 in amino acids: CASSLTGLAEGNEQYF. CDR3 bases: TGTGCCAGCAGCTTAACGGGACTAGCGGAGGGAAACGAGCAGTACTTC.

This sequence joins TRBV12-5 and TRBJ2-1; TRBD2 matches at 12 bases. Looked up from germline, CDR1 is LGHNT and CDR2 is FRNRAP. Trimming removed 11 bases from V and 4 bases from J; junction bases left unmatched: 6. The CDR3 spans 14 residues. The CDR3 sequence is CASAGTSGYNEQFF. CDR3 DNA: TGTGCTTCCGCCGGGACTAGCGGGTACAATGAGCAGTTCTTC.

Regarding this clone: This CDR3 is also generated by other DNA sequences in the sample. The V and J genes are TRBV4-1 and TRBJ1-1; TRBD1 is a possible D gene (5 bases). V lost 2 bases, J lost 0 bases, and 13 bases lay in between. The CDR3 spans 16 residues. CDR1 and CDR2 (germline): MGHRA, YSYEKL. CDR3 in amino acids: CASSQTGGDMNTEAFF. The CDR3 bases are TGCGCCAGCAGCCAAACAGGAGGAGATATGAACACTGAAGCTTTCTTT.

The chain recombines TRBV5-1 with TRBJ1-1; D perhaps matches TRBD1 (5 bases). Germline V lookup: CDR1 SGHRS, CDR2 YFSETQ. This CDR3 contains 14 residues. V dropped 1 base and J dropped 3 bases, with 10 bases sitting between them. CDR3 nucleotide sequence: TGCGCCAGCAGCTTGTCAGGGTGGGACACTGAAGCTTTCTTT. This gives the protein CASSLSGWDTEAFF.

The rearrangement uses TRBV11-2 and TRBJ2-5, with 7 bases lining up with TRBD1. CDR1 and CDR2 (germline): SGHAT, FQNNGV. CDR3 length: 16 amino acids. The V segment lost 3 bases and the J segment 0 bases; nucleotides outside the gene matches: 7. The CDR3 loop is CASSLGQIQYQETQYF. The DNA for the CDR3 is TGTGCCAGCAGCTTGGGACAGATCCAGTACCAAGAGACCCAGTACTTC.